A selection of T cell receptor beta chains follows, all from one sample in a study of T cells in localized non-small cell lung cancer. Libraries were prepared by immunoSEQ multiplex PCR; TCRdb keeps only in-frame clonotypes and omits some of them. The table lists 2,500 to 3,500 clones, less than 20% of them singletons. The sequenced sample was lung tumor tissue, obtained before any cancer treatment. These TCRs come from a man aged 40 to 75 with stage I lung adenocarcinoma. CDR3s include the opening cysteine and the closing phenylalanine or tryptophan. The D gene is left open where the match is weak. Size is stated for part of the rows, as once, few or many counts, or as a class when the clone is expanded.

J gene,clone size,V gene,D gene,CDR3 protein
TRBJ2-7,.,TRBV14,.,CASSQLVSKQYF
TRBJ2-5,medium-sized,TRBV6-8,TRBD1,CASSSTFRGQETQYF
TRBJ1-4,.,TRBV11-3,.,CASSQAGEVTNEKLFF
TRBJ2-5,few,TRBV11-3,.,CASSPGPYQETQYF
TRBJ2-2,few,TRBV11-3,.,CASSLGRANTGELFF
TRBJ2-5,.,TRBV14,TRBD2,CASSLGLAGRRGETQYF
TRBJ2-5,.,TRBV18,TRBD2,CASYPGGAGVKETQYF
TRBJ2-3,few,TRBV19,.,CASSIGAREADTQYF
TRBJ2-1,.,TRBV10-2,TRBD2,CASSEELADHNEQFF
TRBJ2-7,large,TRBV6-8,.,CASRQLPPNEQYF
TRBJ2-2,few,TRBV6-8,.,CASSGARNTGELFF
TRBJ2-7,few,TRBV9,.,CASSELGGATLGQYF
TRBJ2-2,medium-sized,TRBV12-2,.,CASIKGRANTGELFF
TRBJ1-5,.,TRBV19,.,CASSMVGNNQPQHF
TRBJ1-3,few,TRBV9,.,CASSAKGGEGNTIYF
TRBJ1-5,few,TRBV28,.,CASRSTVNRQPQHF
TRBJ2-1,few,TRBV6-4,.,CASSPGIEQFF
TRBJ2-7,few,TRBV11-3,.,CASTSSGEVSYEQYF
TRBJ1-5,.,TRBV7-1,.,CASSLARGQPQHF
TRBJ1-4,large,TRBV11-3,TRBD1,CASSLGGTGPATNEKLFF